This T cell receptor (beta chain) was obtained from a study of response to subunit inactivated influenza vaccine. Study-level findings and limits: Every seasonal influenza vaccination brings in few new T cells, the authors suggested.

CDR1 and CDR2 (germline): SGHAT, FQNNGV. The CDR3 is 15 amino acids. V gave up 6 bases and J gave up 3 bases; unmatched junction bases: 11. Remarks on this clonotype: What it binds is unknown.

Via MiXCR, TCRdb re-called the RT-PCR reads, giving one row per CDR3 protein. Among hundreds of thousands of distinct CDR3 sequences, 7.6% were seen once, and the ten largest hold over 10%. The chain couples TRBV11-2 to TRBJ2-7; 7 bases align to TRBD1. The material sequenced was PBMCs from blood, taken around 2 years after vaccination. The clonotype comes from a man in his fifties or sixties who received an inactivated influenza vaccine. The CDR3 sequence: CASRFRQGTIYEQYF. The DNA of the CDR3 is TGTGCCAGCAGATTCAGACAGGGAACCATCTACGAGCAGTACTTC. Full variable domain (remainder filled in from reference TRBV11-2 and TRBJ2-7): EAGVAQSPRYKIIEKRQSVAFWCNPISGHATLYWYQQILGQGPKLLIQFQNNGVVDDSQLPKDRFSAERLKGVDSTLKIQPAKLEDSAVYLCASRFRQGTIYEQYFGPGTRLTVT.